The TCR beta chain under discussion was sequenced for a study of CD8 T cells in Susac syndrome (dated by TCRdb to the late 2010s). At the level of the whole study: Repertoire sequencing was used to test whether CD8+ T cell activation and differentiation in Susac syndrome was antigen driven. Clonality of the CD8+ T cell repertoire was compared between about a dozen healthy donors, roughly 14 Susac syndrome patients and roughly 15 multiple sclerosis patients.

To note about this clonotype: Its target antigen remains unknown. Nothing much larger sits one base from this clone, and base qualities are not available.

The germline V gene supplies CDR1 SGHRS and CDR2 YFSETQ. V drops 3 bases and J drops 0 bases, leaving 9 bases in between. The CDR3, cysteine through phenylalanine, is 15 amino acids long. Only the CDR3 DNA is retained, 45 bases long and in frame from the first base. RNA was extracted using the RNeasy kit, and roughly 0.5 to 1 ug of the RNA was reverse transcribed with random hexamers. TCR beta CDR3 regions were amplified with the immunoSEQ multiplex PCR assay covering 54 Vbeta and 13 Jbeta segments. Bias from PCR amplification was corrected by using a synthetic template baseline for primer optimization and for computational correction. Per the source publication's procedure: Reads were annotated to V, D and J genes per IMGT and analyzed with immunoSEQ Analyzer, keeping only productive sequences. To calculate clonality, Shannon entropy was normalized by log2 of the number of productive unique sequences and then subtracted from one. Public and private clones were assessed among the 100 most prevalent clones of each patient and control. A clone was defined as Susac-specific if it was absent from the healthy and MS cohorts, from roughly 1,000 published viral clones and from other ImmuneACCESS disease sequences. The public reads were reanalyzed by TCRdb: fastp trimming at Q25, MiXCR alignment, in-frame beta chains only. Records with the same CDR3 protein are collapsed into one entry carrying the most frequent genes and DNA. TCRdb, not the original authors, processed these V and J calls. For this sample the table gives under 550,000 distinct CDR3 sequences, of which around 85% were detected only once. The ten most abundant clones make up approximately 0.11% of the sample.

General findings and caveats noted by the study authors: The number of individuals in the TCR sequencing and HLA analysis was recognized as being relatively small.

Peripheral blood CD8+ and CD4+ T cells from healthy donors, Susac syndrome patients and multiple sclerosis patients were profiled by high-throughput TCR beta sequencing. Multiple sclerosis controls were treatment-naive patients with stable or active relapsing-remitting disease fulfilling revised McDonald criteria. Bulk CD8+ and CD4+ T cells were purified by magnetic negative isolation, whereas CD8+ TEMRA cells were enriched by FACS. Blood was drawn into EDTA tubes, processed within 24 hours, and PBMCs were isolated by density gradient centrifugation. PBMCs intended for TCR sequencing were cryopreserved in liquid nitrogen and were subsequently thawed in a 37 degrees C water bath. A purity of at least 90% was achieved for sorted or isolated CD4+, CD8+ and CD8+ TEMRA cells.

The sequence was obtained from a human donor with multiple sclerosis. The sequencing sample was made of CD8+ T cells from PBMCs. The chain is made from TRBV5-1 and TRBJ2-2; the D gene is perhaps TRBD1 or TRBD2, each of them matching over 5 bases. In nucleotides, the sequence is TGCGCCAGCAGCTATTGGGGACCGAACACCGGGGAGCTGTTTTTT. Translated, it reads CASSYWGPNTGELFF.